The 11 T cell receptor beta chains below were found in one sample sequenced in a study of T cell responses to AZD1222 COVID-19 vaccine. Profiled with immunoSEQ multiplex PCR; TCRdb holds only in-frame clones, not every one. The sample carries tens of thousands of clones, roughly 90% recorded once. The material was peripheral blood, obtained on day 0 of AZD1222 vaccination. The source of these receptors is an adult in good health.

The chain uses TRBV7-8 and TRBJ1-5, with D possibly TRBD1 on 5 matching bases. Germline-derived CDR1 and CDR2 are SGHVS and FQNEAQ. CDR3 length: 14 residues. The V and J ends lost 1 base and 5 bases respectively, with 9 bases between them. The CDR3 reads CASSLGGGHQPQHF. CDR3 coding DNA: TGTGCCAGCAGCTTAGGGGGCGGGCATCAGCCCCAGCATTTT.

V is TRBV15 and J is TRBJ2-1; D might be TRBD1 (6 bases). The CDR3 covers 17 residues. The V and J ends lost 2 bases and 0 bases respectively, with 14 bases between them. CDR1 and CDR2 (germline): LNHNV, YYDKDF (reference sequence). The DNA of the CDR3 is TGTGCCACCAGCAGAACTAGGGGGTTGAGCTCCTACAATGAGCAGTTCTTC. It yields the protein CATSRTRGLSSYNEQFF.

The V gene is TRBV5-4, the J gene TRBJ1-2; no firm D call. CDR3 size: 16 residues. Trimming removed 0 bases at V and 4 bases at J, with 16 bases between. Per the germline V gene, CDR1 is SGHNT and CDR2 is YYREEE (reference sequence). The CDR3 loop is CASSLDRRGGIYGYTF. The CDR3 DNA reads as TGTGCCAGCAGCTTGGACCGGCGAGGTGGGATCTATGGCTACACCTTC.

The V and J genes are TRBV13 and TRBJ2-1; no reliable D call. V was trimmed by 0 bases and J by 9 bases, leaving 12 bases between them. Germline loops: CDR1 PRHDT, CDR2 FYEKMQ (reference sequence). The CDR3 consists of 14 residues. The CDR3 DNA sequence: TGTGCCAGCAGCTTAGGAGGACGAGTGGGTGAGCAGTTCTTC. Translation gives CASSLGGRVGEQFF.

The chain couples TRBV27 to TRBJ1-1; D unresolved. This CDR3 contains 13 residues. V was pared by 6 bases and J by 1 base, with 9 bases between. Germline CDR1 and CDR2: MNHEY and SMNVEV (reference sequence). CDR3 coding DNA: TGTGCCAGCAGCTACGGTGAGAACACTGAAGCTTTCTTT. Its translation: CASSYGENTEAFF.

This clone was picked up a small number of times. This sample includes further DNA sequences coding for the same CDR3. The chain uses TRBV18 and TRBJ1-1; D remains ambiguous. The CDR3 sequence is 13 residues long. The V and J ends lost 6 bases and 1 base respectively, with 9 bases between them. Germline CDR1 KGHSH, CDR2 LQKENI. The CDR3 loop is CASSQTANTEAFF. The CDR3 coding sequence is TGTGCCAGCTCTCAAACAGCGAACACTGAAGCTTTCTTT.

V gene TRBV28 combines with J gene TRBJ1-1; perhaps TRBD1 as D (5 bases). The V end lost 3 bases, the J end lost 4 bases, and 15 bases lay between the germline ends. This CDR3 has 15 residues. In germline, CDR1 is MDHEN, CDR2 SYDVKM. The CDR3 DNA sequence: TGTGCCAGCAGTTTCGCAGGGTCAGGGAGCACTGAAGCTTTCTTT. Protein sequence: CASSFAGSGSTEAFF.

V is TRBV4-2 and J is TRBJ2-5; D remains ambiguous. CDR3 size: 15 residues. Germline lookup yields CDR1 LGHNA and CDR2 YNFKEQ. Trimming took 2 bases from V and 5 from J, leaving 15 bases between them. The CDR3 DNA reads TGTGCCAGCAGCCAACTCTCAAGCGATTCCGAGACCCAGTACTTC. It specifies CASSQLSSDSETQYF.

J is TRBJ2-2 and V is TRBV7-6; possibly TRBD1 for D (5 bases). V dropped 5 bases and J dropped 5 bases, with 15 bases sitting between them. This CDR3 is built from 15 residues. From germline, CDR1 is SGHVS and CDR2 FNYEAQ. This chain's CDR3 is CASSVARVATGELFF. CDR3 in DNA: TGTGCCAGCAGCGTGGCCAGGGTCGCAACCGGGGAGCTGTTTTTT.

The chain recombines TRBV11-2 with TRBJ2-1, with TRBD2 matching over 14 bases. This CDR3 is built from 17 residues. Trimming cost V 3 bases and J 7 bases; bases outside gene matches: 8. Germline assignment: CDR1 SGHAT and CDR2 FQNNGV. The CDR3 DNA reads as TGTGCCAGCAGCTTTAGACTAGCGGGAGGGCCAGGGAATGAGCAGTTCTTC. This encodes CASSFRLAGGPGNEQFF.

The CDR3 coding sequence is TGTGCCAGCAGCCTCCCGGGACCGTTTTATTCACCCCTCCACTTT. It yields the protein CASSLPGPFYSPLHF. The chain is built from TRBV2 and TRBJ1-6, with D possibly matching TRBD1 (5 bases). Between the trimmed V and J ends, which lost 6 bases and 8 bases, there was a span of 17 bases. Germline CDR1 and CDR2: SNHLY and FYNNEI. The CDR3 loop spans 15 amino acids.